The entry below describes one T cell receptor beta chain. Its antigen remains unidentified. The sample originates from a study of beta chain features in type 1 diabetes. Whole-study results and caveats: The naive, central memory and Treg TCRB repertoires showed an apparent similarity that was greater among patients than among healthy donors. PCR could preferentially amplify shorter templates, alike in patients and controls.

The study reverse transcribed the entire isolated RNA, so it sequenced expressed TCRB transcripts. Samples of naive, central memory and regulatory T cells yielded a mean of about 3.4 million reads. Method: immunoSEQ multiplex PCR; TCRdb's copy keeps in-frame clones and lacks some. The profile shows 350,000 or so clones, roughly a fifth of them singletons. Each of the sorted populations had a purity greater than 95%. CDR1 is LNHDA and CDR2 is SQIVND in the germline V gene (reference sequence). V dropped 6 bases and J dropped 6; count of bases not matched to a gene: 13. The length of the CDR3 is 15 residues.

The sample taken for sequencing was naive CD4+ T cells from blood. This TCR derives from a woman younger than 35 in good health. This rearrangement joins TRBV19 to TRBJ2-5, with TRBD2 matching 7 bases. The CDR3 reads CASSGRRGDEKTQYF. The CDR3 DNA reads TGTGCCAGTAGCGGTCGACGGGGGGATGAGAAGACCCAGTACTTC.